These 18 T cell receptor beta chains came from one sample sequenced in a study of identical twins. TCRdb processed the 5' RACE reads anew with MiXCR; each CDR3 protein has one entry. The data show 240,000 or so distinct CDR3 sequences, with approximately 11% seen just once and approximately 4% held by the top ten. These data were also reused for a study on yellow fever vaccine responses in identical twins.

The sample comprised memory (CD45RO+) T cells sorted from blood. These receptors came from a woman aged 18-29 years in good health.

This clonotype came up many times. V usage is TRBV5-1 and J usage is TRBJ1-1; D remains ambiguous. V was shortened by 0 bases and J by 2 bases, with 8 bases between the two germline ends. The CDR3 consists of 14 residues. Germline loops: CDR1 SGHRS, CDR2 YFSETQ. As DNA, the CDR3 is TGCGCCAGCAGCTTGGAAGGTGGTAACACTGAAGCTTTCTTT. Its translation: CASSLEGGNTEAFF.

This clonotype was counted a few times. The V call is TRBV5-1, the J call TRBJ2-1; perhaps TRBD2 as D (7 bases). The germline V and J ends were trimmed by 1 base and 10 bases, with 12 bases remaining between them. Per germline, CDR1 SGHRS and CDR2 YFSETQ. CDR3 length: 13 residues. CDR3 sequence: CASSLLAGAEQFF. CDR3 sequence (DNA): TGCGCCAGCAGCTTGTTGGCGGGGGCCGAGCAGTTCTTC.

This clonotype was recorded many times. The chain joins TRBV11-2 to TRBJ2-5; tentative D call: TRBD1 (5 bases). CDR3 length equals 14 residues. Trimming cost V 5 bases and J 4 bases, with 14 bases left between them. CDR1 SGHAT and CDR2 FQNNGV come from the germline V gene. The DNA for the CDR3 is TGTGCCAGCAGCCTTGCAGGGTATTCAGAGACCCAGTACTTC. It encodes CASSLAGYSETQYF.

The rearrangement uses TRBV9 and TRBJ2-1; 8 nucleotides align to TRBD2. Germline CDR1 and CDR2: SGDLS and YYNGEE. With 2 bases clipped from V and 6 bases from J, the junction kept 4 bases outside the gene matches. The CDR3 has 14 amino acids. The CDR3 coding sequence is TGTGCCAGCAGCGTGCTAGCGGGCGTCAATGAGCAGTTCTTC. It encodes CASSVLAGVNEQFF.

This clonotype was seen a handful of times. V is TRBV5-1 and J is TRBJ1-2, with D possibly being TRBD1 (6 bases). Germline lookup yields CDR1 SGHRS and CDR2 YFSETQ. The CDR3 is 12 amino acids. Trimming cost V 4 bases and J 8 bases, with 12 bases left between them. The CDR3 DNA reads TGCGCCAGCAGCAATGACAGGAGCGGCTACACCTTC. It specifies CASSNDRSGYTF.

The chain has TRBV12-3 or TRBV12-4 and TRBJ1-1, with 9 nucleotides matching TRBD1. CDR3 length equals 15 residues. Trimming cost V 4 bases and J 1 base; bases outside gene matches: 4. The CDR3 DNA sequence: TGTGCCAGCAGTTCGGACAGGGGTAGGAACACTGAAGCTTTCTTT. Translation: CASSSDRGRNTEAFF.

This clonotype has only a few counts. The rearrangement joins TRBV25-1 to TRBJ1-6, with D possibly TRBD1 on 6 matching bases. V dropped 4 bases and J dropped 5 bases, with 12 bases sitting between them. CDR1 is MGHDK and CDR2 is SYGVNS in the germline V gene. This CDR3 has 15 amino acids. The CDR3 DNA is TGTGCCAGCAGTGGCCGGGACACGGATAATTCACCCCTCCACTTT. Amino acids: CASSGRDTDNSPLHF.

This chain uses TRBV15 with TRBJ2-7; possible D gene TRBD1, 6 bases. V lost 0 bases, J lost 2 bases, and 11 bases lay in between. This CDR3 contains 15 residues. CDR1 is LNHNV, CDR2 YYDKDF, per germline (reference sequence). The DNA for the CDR3 is TGTGCCACCAGCAGAGATCTTAGACAGGCCTACGAGCAGTACTTC. Translated: CATSRDLRQAYEQYF.

This chain joins TRBV15 and TRBJ2-4; D gene unclear. CDR3 length: 16 amino acids. V was pared by 0 bases and J by 4 bases, with 13 bases between. Germline CDR1 and CDR2: LNHNV and YYDKDF (reference sequence). The CDR3 reads CATSRDPERIKNIQYF. CDR3 nucleotides: TGTGCCACCAGCAGAGATCCGGAGAGGATTAAAAACATTCAGTACTTC.

The chain links TRBV6-4 to TRBJ2-6; D is ambiguous. Germline-derived CDR1 and CDR2 are MRHNA and SNTAGT. Trimming removed 3 bases from V and 4 bases from J, with 13 bases in between. CDR3 length: 16 residues. CDR3 sequence (DNA): TGTGCCAGCAGTGAATTATGGGCGTCCGGGGCCAACGTCCTGACTTTC. This translates into CASSELWASGANVLTF.

This clonotype was observed a handful of times. The chain combines TRBV24-1 with TRBJ2-3; 8 bases match TRBD1. Germline loops: CDR1 KGHDR, CDR2 SFDVKD. The V and J ends lost 3 bases and 5 bases, in that order; junction bases with no gene match: 12. The CDR3 totals 17 residues. The DNA for the CDR3 is TGTGCCACCAGTGATCCGCCTGGGACAGGTCTTTTAGATACGCAGTATTTT. Amino acid sequence: CATSDPPGTGLLDTQYF.

At least ten counts were recorded for this clonotype. The chain recombines TRBV2 with TRBJ1-5; no reliable D call. Germline V gene sequence: CDR1 SNHLY, CDR2 FYNNEI. The CDR3 length is 13 residues. V was cut by 6 bases and J by 5 bases, with 11 bases left in between. The CDR3 bases are TGTGCCAGCAGCTACCAGGAGGATCAGCCCCAGCATTTT. This sequence encodes CASSYQEDQPQHF.

This clonotype was seen repeatedly, ten times or more. The chain carries TRBV7-2 and TRBJ2-7; D is ambiguous. This CDR3 spans 13 amino acids. Trimming stripped 0 bases from V and 2 bases from J, with 5 bases between. The germline V gene encodes CDR1 SGHTA and CDR2 FQGNSA. CDR3 DNA sequence: TGTGCCAGCAGCTTAGCGCACGCCTACGAGCAGTACTTC. This gives the protein CASSLAHAYEQYF.

This clonotype was found many times. The gene calls are TRBV7-2 and TRBJ1-1; no clear D gene. Germline CDR1 is SGHTA and CDR2 is FQGNSA. The V end lost 0 bases, the J end lost 1 base, and 9 bases lay between the germline ends. The CDR3 contains 15 residues. The CDR3: CASSLALRANTEAFF. The CDR3 DNA is TGTGCCAGCAGCTTAGCCCTGAGAGCGAACACTGAAGCTTTCTTT.

There are a few counts of this clonotype. This chain joins TRBV24-1 and TRBJ2-2; maybe TRBD2 (5 bases). Per the germline V gene, CDR1 is KGHDR and CDR2 is SFDVKD. The CDR3 is 11 residues long. The germline V and J ends were trimmed by 4 bases and 10 bases, with 6 bases remaining between them. In DNA form, the CDR3 reads TGTGCCACCAGTGACGGGGAGGAGCTGTTTTTT. It specifies CATSDGEELFF.

This clonotype came up a few times. V gene TRBV3-1 combines with J gene TRBJ2-7; D remains ambiguous. Germline V CDR1 and CDR2: LGHDT, YNNKEL (reference sequence). Trimming left V 1 base short and J 3 bases short, with 10 bases between. This CDR3 is 14 amino acids long. Here the CDR3 DNA reads TGTGCCAGCAGCCAAGGGCAGGTGAGCTACGAGCAGTACTTC. This gives the protein CASSQGQVSYEQYF.

The genes are TRBV7-6 and TRBJ2-5; 10 bases are shared with TRBD2. Germline trimming cut 5 bases from V and 3 bases from J; bases unmatched to any gene: 6. Per germline, CDR1 SGHVS and CDR2 FNYEAQ. The CDR3 loop spans 15 amino acids. The CDR3 region is CASSPLAGVEETQYF. CDR3 nucleotides: TGTGCCAGCAGCCCCCTAGCGGGGGTAGAAGAGACCCAGTACTTC. The full variable domain, in which reference TRBV7-6 and TRBJ2-5 provide the parts outside the CDR3, is GAGVSQSPRYKVTKRGQDVALRCDPISGHVSLYWYRQALGQGPEFLTYFNYEAQQDKSGLPNDRFSAERPEGSISTLTIQRTEQRDSAMYRCASSPLAGVEETQYFGPGTRLLVL.

The chain carries TRBV2 and TRBJ1-5; D not certain. V was clipped by 2 bases and J by 6 bases, with 11 bases between them. This CDR3 region has 14 residues. Per the germline V gene, CDR1 is SNHLY and CDR2 is FYNNEI. The CDR3 DNA is TGTGCCAGCAGTGAACTATCACTGGGTCAGCCCCAGCATTTT. Translated, it gives CASSELSLGQPQHF.